The source of this T cell receptor (beta chain) is a study of patients and donors after allogeneic stem cell transplantation. This clonotype turned up a few times. The CDR3 totals 17 residues. CDR1 and CDR2 from the germline V gene are SGHRS and YFSETQ. The V and J ends lost 1 base and 2 bases respectively, with 16 bases between them. TCRdb passed the RT-PCR reads through MiXCR, listing each CDR3 protein once. The repertoire has about 410,000 distinct CDR3 sequences, approximately 16% of them found once; the top ten carry less than 8.5%. The source is a human donor who was either an allogeneic HSCT recipient or a stem cell or donor lymphocyte infusion donor (not recorded which). It is not recorded whose cells these are; they may come from a transplant donor. V and J are TRBV5-1 and TRBJ2-1; maybe TRBD2 (6 bases). The sequencing input was blood, either unsorted or a sorted T cell fraction (not recorded which). The CDR3 protein is CASSLNSGEIAYNEQFF. The CDR3 DNA follows: TGCGCCAGCAGCTTGAATTCGGGGGAGATCGCCTACAATGAGCAGTTCTTC.